This T cell receptor beta chain is drawn from a study of blood T cell repertoires in COVID-19. The CDR3 spans 16 residues. V trimming: 3 bases; J trimming: 3 bases; junction bases outside the gene matches: 4. CDR1 and CDR2 from the germline V gene are GTSNPN and SVGIG (reference sequence). In the source study's methods: The authors estimated nucleated cell counts from reference gene primer amplification. The protocol was immunoSEQ multiplex PCR, while the TCRdb copy is restricted to in-frame clones and leaves out a portion. V, J and clone size are those of that table, while D and trimming were read from the DNA. The sample has some 450,000 clones; about 90% are singletons. Seattle enrolled patients during active infection and tracked them longitudinally.

The receptor was isolated from a man in his late teens or twenties with COVID-19, enrolled during active disease. The genes are TRBV30 and TRBJ2-1, with 14 bases aligning to TRBD2. Sequencing used peripheral blood. The CDR3 nucleotides read TGTGCCTGGAGGGGGACTAGCGGGAGAAGCTACAATGAGCAGTTCTTC. Translation: CAWRGTSGRSYNEQFF. The full variable domain, with the rest looked up from reference TRBV30 and TRBJ2-1, is SQTIHQWPATLVQPVGSPLSLECTVEGTSNPNLYWYRQAAGRGLQLLFYSVGIGQISSEVPQNLSASRPQDRQFILSSKKLLLSDSGFYLCAWRGTSGRSYNEQFFGPGTRLTVL.